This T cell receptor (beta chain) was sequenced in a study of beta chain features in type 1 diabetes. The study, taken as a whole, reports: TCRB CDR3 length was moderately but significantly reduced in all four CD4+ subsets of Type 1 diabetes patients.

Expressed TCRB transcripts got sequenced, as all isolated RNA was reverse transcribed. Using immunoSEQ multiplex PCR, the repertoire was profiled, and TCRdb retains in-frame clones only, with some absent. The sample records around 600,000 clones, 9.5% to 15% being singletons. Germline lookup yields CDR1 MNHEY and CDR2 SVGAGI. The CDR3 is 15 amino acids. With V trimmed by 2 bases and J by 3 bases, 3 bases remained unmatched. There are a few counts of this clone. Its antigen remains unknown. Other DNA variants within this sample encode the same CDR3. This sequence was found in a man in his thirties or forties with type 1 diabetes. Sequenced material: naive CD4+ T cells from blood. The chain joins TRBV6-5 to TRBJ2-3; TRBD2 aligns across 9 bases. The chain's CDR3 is CASSYGLAGTDTQYF. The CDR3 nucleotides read TGTGCCAGCAGTTACGGTCTAGCGGGGACAGATACGCAGTATTTT.